This paragraph reports one T cell receptor beta chain. The method was immunoSEQ multiplex PCR; TCRdb's version includes in-frame clones alone and lacks a portion of them. The repertoire holds tens of thousands of clones, with 95% as singletons. These data are taken from a study of technical replicates of blood from a handful of donors. The CDR3 extends over 18 amino acids. Trimming at V came to 4 bases and at J to 5 bases, leaving 10 bases not matched to a gene. Germline CDR1 MNHNS, CDR2 SASEGT. This sequence was found in a human donor in good health. Sequencing used T cells isolated from PBMCs. The chain links TRBV6-1 to TRBJ2-5; 16 bases align to TRBD2. The CDR3 bases are TGTGCCAGCAGTGCACAACCGGGACTAGCGGGGGGGCAGGAGACCCAGTACTTC. It specifies CASSAQPGLAGGQETQYF.